This section outlines one TCR beta chain sequence together with its context. Using immunoSEQ multiplex PCR, the repertoire was profiled, and TCRdb retains in-frame clones only, with some absent. The table records fewer than 15,000 clones, 65% to 85% of them present only once. The source of the sample is a study of blood T cell repertoires in COVID-19. The CDR3 contains 13 residues. Germline loops: CDR1 GTSNPN, CDR2 SVGIG (reference sequence). V was trimmed by 0 bases and J by 7 bases, leaving 10 bases between them. The sample comprised peripheral blood. This clonotype was sampled from a human donor in a cohort sampled during active COVID-19. The rearrangement uses TRBV30 and TRBJ1-5; the D gene is possibly TRBD1 (5 bases). The DNA of the CDR3 is TGTGCCTGGAGTGTTAAGGGGAGGCAGCCCCAGCATTTT. It codes for CAWSVKGRQPQHF.